This TCR beta chain is drawn from a study of cytomegalovirus exposure and HLA in healthy donors. PCR was performed using 60 Vbeta and 13 Jbeta primers. Clones were sequenced by immunoSEQ multiplex PCR, and TCRdb holds only the in-frame ones, with some missing. The table has about 120,000 clones, roughly 76% seen once. Comment on this clone: Its antigen is unidentified.

V gave up 3 bases and J gave up 7 bases; unmatched junction bases: 6. The CDR3 extends over 14 amino acids. Germline loops: CDR1 ENHRY, CDR2 SYGVKD. Study conclusions and caveats: Clonal expansion, a later analysis showed, was greater in HLA-associated TCR beta chains than in equally common others. Per published reports, the classifier diagnosed cytomegalovirus status with high specificity and sensitivity. In vitro, a few CMV-associated chains proved specific for CMV antigens.

This receptor was identified in a woman aged 45-59 years in good health and CMV-seronegative. J is TRBJ2-1 and V is TRBV10-3; 7 bases match TRBD2. The sample consisted of PBMCs. The CDR3 coding sequence is TGTGCCATCAGTGATCGCGGGAGTTCGAATGAGCAGTTCTTC. It translates to CAISDRGSSNEQFF.